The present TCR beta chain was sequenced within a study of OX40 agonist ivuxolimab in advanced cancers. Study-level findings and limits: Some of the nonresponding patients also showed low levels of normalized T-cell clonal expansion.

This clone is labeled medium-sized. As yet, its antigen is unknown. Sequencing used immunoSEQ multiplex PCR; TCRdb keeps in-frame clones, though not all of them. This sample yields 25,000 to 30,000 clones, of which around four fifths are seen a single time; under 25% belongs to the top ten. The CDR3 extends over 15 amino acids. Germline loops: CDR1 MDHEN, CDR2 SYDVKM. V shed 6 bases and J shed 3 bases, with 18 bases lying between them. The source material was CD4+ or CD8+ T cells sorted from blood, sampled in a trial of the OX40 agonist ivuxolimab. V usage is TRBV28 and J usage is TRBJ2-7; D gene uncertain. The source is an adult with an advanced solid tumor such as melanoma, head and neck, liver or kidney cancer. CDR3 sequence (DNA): TGTGCCAGCAGCCCCGGAGCAGGCCTAAACTACGAGCAGTACTTC. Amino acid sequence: CASSPGAGLNYEQYF.